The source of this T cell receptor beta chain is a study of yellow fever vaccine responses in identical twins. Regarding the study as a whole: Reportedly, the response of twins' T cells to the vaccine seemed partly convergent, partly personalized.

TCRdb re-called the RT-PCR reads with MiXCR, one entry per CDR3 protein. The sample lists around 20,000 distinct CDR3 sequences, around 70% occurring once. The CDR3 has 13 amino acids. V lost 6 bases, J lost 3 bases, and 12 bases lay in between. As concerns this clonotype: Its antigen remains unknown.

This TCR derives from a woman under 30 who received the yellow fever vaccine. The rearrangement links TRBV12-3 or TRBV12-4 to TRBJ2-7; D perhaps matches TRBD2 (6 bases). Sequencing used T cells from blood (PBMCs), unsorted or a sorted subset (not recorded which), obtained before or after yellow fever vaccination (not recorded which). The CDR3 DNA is TGTGCCAGCAGCCCCGGGACTGGCTACGAGCAGTACTTC. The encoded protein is CASSPGTGYEQYF.